Listed below are T cell receptor beta chains from one sample, sequenced in a study of blood T cell repertoires in COVID-19. Profiling relied on immunoSEQ multiplex PCR, and the TCRdb table lists in-frame clones only, not all of them. The repertoire holds roughly 100,000 clones, with around 85% as singletons. Specimen: peripheral blood. All receptors come from a woman in her 70s with active or convalescent COVID-19. Both conserved end residues are part of each CDR3. Each record gives: clone size, J gene, V gene, D gene, CDR3 DNA, CDR3 protein. A D gene is named only where the DNA matches it firmly. Size is stated for part of the rows, as once, few or many counts, or as a class when the clone is expanded.

>-|TRBJ1-1|TRBV5-1|-
TGCGCCAGCAGAAGTGGAGCAGTCGGGAACACTGAAGCTTTCTTT
CASRSGAVGNTEAFF
>few|TRBJ2-5|TRBV6-2/TRBV6-3|TRBD1
TGTGCCAGCAGTTACAGGACAGGGGAGACCCAGTACTTC
CASSYRTGETQYF
>once|TRBJ1-5|TRBV6-5|TRBD1
TGTGCCAGCAGTTACCGGACAGGGGATCAGCCCCAGCATTTT
CASSYRTGDQPQHF
>-|TRBJ2-7|TRBV6-5|-
TGTGCCAGCATCGGCAGGGCACCCTCCTACGAGCAGTACTTC
CASIGRAPSYEQYF
>once|TRBJ1-1|TRBV24-1|-
TGTGCCACCAGAGCACAGTTGAACACTGAAGCTTTCTTT
CATRAQLNTEAFF
>-|TRBJ2-5|TRBV2|TRBD2
TGTGCCAGCTGGGAAGTAGCGGGTCAAGAGACCCAGTACTTC
CASWEVAGQETQYF
>-|TRBJ1-5|TRBV30|-
TGTGCCTGGAACCGGGATAGCAATCAGCCCCAGCATTTT
CAWNRDSNQPQHF
>-|TRBJ2-5|TRBV7-6|TRBD2
TGTGCCAGCAGCTCTCGACTAGCTCGGCAAGAGACCCAGTACTTC
CASSSRLARQETQYF
>-|TRBJ2-2|TRBV3-1/TRBV3-2|-
TGTGCCAGCAGCCAAGCCTGGGAGCTGTTTTTT
CASSQAWELFF
>-|TRBJ1-3|TRBV2|-
TGTGCCAGCAGCGTCGACAGTTACACCATATATTTT
CASSVDSYTIYF
>-|TRBJ1-2|TRBV6-2/TRBV6-3|-
TGTGCCAGCAGTAGACGCCCGGGACAAGCAAACTATGGCTACACCTTC
CASSRRPGQANYGYTF
>-|TRBJ1-2|TRBV12-3/TRBV12-4|-
TGTGCCAGCAGTTACCCTCAGGGAAGTGGCTACACCTTC
CASSYPQGSGYTF
>-|TRBJ1-2|TRBV19|-
TGTGCCAGTAGTATAGGACCAGGACAAGGAGGCTACACCTTC
CASSIGPGQGGYTF
>-|TRBJ1-5|TRBV10-3|-
TGTGCCGTCCGCGGGGCGCGTAGCAATCAGCCCCAGCATTTT
CAVRGARSNQPQHF
>-|TRBJ1-2|TRBV7-2|-
TGTGCCAGCAGCTTACTGTACTCAGGGTCCGGGGGCTACACCTTC
CASSLLYSGSGGYTF
>-|TRBJ2-7|TRBV10-3|-
TGTGCCACTCGGACAGAGAGCTCCTACGAGCAGTACTTC
CATRTESSYEQYF
>-|TRBJ2-3|TRBV9|-
TGTGCCAGCGCCCGGACTTCGAGGACAGATACGCAGTATTTT
CASARTSRTDTQYF
>-|TRBJ1-4|TRBV5-4|TRBD1
TGTGCCAGCAGCTTCCCTCCGGGACAGGGAAATGAAAAACTGTTTTTT
CASSFPPGQGNEKLFF
>-|TRBJ1-2|TRBV6-6|TRBD1
TGTGCCCTTGGACAGGGTGACTATGGCTACACCTTC
CALGQGDYGYTF
>-|TRBJ1-1|TRBV19|TRBD1
TGTGCCAGTAATGAAGACAGGGAAGTGGCTACTGAAGCTTTCTTT
CASNEDREVATEAFF
>-|TRBJ2-3|TRBV4-1|TRBD1
TGCGCCAGCAGTTTGACAGGGGGGGATACGCAGTATTTT
CASSLTGGDTQYF
>-|TRBJ1-5|TRBV27|-
TGTGCCAGCAGTTTATCAGGGACACCATATAGCAATCAGCCCCAGCATTTT
CASSLSGTPYSNQPQHF
>few|TRBJ1-3|TRBV5-1|-
TGCGCCAGCAGCTTTCGCCAGGGATCTGGAAACACCATATATTTT
CASSFRQGSGNTIYF
>-|TRBJ1-6|TRBV7-6|-
TGTGCCAGCAGCTCCTCCTTTTCGACTGATAATTCACCCCTCCACTTT
CASSSSFSTDNSPLHF
>once|TRBJ1-1|TRBV19|-
TGTGCCAGTAGTACCCAGGGCACTGAAGCTTTCTTT
CASSTQGTEAFF
>-|TRBJ2-1|TRBV10-3|TRBD2
TGTGCCATCAGTGTGGGACTAGCGGGAGTGTTTAATGAGCAGTTCTTC
CAISVGLAGVFNEQFF
>-|TRBJ1-3|TRBV10-3|TRBD1
TGTGCCATCAGTGCCTGGCCGGGACAGGGTGTTGGAAACACCATATATTTT
CAISAWPGQGVGNTIYF
>-|TRBJ1-4|TRBV30|TRBD1
TGTGCCTGGAGAAGGACAGGGGTAGGGGTAGAAAAACTGTTTTTT
CAWRRTGVGVEKLFF
>once|TRBJ2-7|TRBV6-5|TRBD1
TGTGCCAGCAGTCTGGACAGGGCGTACGAGCAGTACTTC
CASSLDRAYEQYF
>-|TRBJ2-2|TRBV12-2|-
TGTGCAAGTCGCTTAGCACCGGGACTAGCGGGAGACAGGGACACCGGGGAGCTGTTTTTT
CASRLAPGLAGDRDTGELFF
>-|TRBJ1-2|TRBV5-4|-
TGTGCCAGCAGCTCGTCGACAGGTGTGGGCTACACCTTC
CASSSSTGVGYTF
>-|TRBJ1-4|TRBV30|-
TGTGCCTGGAGTGTCGATGAAAAACTGTTTTTT
CAWSVDEKLFF
>few|TRBJ2-2|TRBV18|TRBD2
TGTGCCAGCACCCTAGCGGGAGCGGTCGGGGAGCTGTTTTTT
CASTLAGAVGELFF
>-|TRBJ2-5|TRBV28|TRBD2
TGTGCCAGCAGTCTAGCGGGGGGGCAGGAGACCCAGTACTTC
CASSLAGGQETQYF
>-|TRBJ2-5|TRBV4-2|TRBD2
TGTGCCAGCAGCCAAGTATCCGTGCGGGGGGGCCAAGAGACCCAGTACTTC
CASSQVSVRGGQETQYF
>-|TRBJ1-1|TRBV29-1|TRBD1
TGCAGCGTTCACAGGGGCGCCGCCACTGAAGCTTTCTTT
CSVHRGAATEAFF
>-|TRBJ2-4|TRBV28|-
TGTGCCAGCAGTTTAAGTAAGGAGGTGATTGCGTACTTC
CASSLSKEVIAYF
>-|TRBJ2-7|TRBV5-4|TRBD2
TGTGCCAGCAGCGAACGGACTAGCGGGAGTAGGCACTTC
CASSERTSGSRHF
>-|TRBJ2-2|TRBV28|TRBD1
TGTGCCAGCACTCGCGGGACAGGGGTCACCGGGGAGCTGTTTTTT
CASTRGTGVTGELFF
>few|TRBJ2-1|TRBV2|TRBD2
TGTGCCAGCAGTCCGACTAGCGGGAGGGCCGATGAGCAGTTCTTC
CASSPTSGRADEQFF
>-|TRBJ1-1|TRBV18|TRBD1
TGTGCCAGCTCACCGAGGACAGGGGGGACTGAAGCTTTCTTT
CASSPRTGGTEAFF
>-|TRBJ2-1|TRBV5-4|TRBD1
TGTGCCAGCAGCGCGGGACAGGGGTCCTACAATGAGCAGTTCTTC
CASSAGQGSYNEQFF
>-|TRBJ2-1|TRBV24-1|-
TGTGCCACCAGTGCCCCCGGTACCTACAATGAGCAGTTCTTC
CATSAPGTYNEQFF
>-|TRBJ1-1|TRBV6-1|TRBD1
TGTGCCAGCAGTGAACAGGGGGTGGAAGCTTTCTTT
CASSEQGVEAFF
>-|TRBJ2-7|TRBV19|TRBD1
TGTGCCAGTAGTAACCAGTGGACAGGGGGGGGCGAGCAGTACTTC
CASSNQWTGGGEQYF